This T cell receptor beta chain was sequenced in a study of T cell responses to AZD1222 COVID-19 vaccine. Overall study context: Second-dose recipients at about 4 or about 12 weeks were treated as one pooled group. Study-level findings and limits: Only six people who got AZD1222 tested seropositive at baseline. Unmutated variant regions are reportedly the target of nearly half of TCRs that are spike-specific.

Libraries were prepared by immunoSEQ multiplex PCR; TCRdb keeps only in-frame clonotypes and omits some of them. The data contain over 150,000 clones, approximately 90% of them seen just once; the ten biggest clones take up 5% to 7%. A remark on this clone: Its antigen is still unknown.

This CDR3 is 15 amino acids long. The germline V gene has CDR1 GTSNPN and CDR2 SVGIG (reference sequence). V was trimmed by 2 bases and J by 0 bases, leaving 11 bases between them. Material: peripheral blood, obtained on day 0 of AZD1222 vaccination. The TCR originated in an adult in good health. The J gene is TRBJ2-4, the V gene TRBV30; D is undetermined. Here the CDR3 reads CAWSQNSVAKNIQYF. For the CDR3, the DNA is TGTGCCTGGAGTCAGAACAGCGTAGCCAAAAACATTCAGTACTTC.